The 30 T cell receptor beta chains in this list originate from one sample, sequenced in a study of STAT5B mutations in CD4+ large granular lymphocyte leukemia. Using immunoSEQ multiplex PCR, the repertoire was profiled, and TCRdb retains in-frame clones only, with some absent. The data hold about 32,000 clones, with less than 80% observed a single time. Sequenced sample: CD4+ T cells from blood buffy coats. The receptors here all came from a human donor in good health.

The chain combines TRBV6-5 with TRBJ2-7, with 8 bases that match TRBD1. Germline V gene data show CDR1 as MNHEY and CDR2 as SVGAGI. This CDR3 is 14 amino acids long. Losses at the gene ends were 11 bases for V and 3 bases for J; bases not matched to a gene: 12. The CDR3: CAAGTAGGNYEQYF. In nucleotides, the CDR3 is TGTGCCGCCGGGACGGCAGGGGGCAACTACGAGCAGTACTTC.

In this sample, this clone turned up a few times. This chain links TRBV16 with TRBJ2-5; D gene ambiguous. This CDR3 has 13 amino acids. Germline V gives CDR1 KGHSY, CDR2 FQNENV. Between the trimmed V and J ends, which lost 3 bases and 1 base, there was a span of 6 bases. This CDR3 is CASSQGSQETQYF. DNA of the CDR3: TGTGCCAGCAGCCAGGGCAGCCAAGAGACCCAGTACTTC.

This chain links TRBV6-5 with TRBJ1-6; 7 positions agree with TRBD1. Germline V CDR1 and CDR2: MNHEY, SVGAGI. V lost 2 bases, J lost 8 bases, and 3 bases stayed unmatched. There are 14 residues in the CDR3. The CDR3 sequence is CASSYATGHSPLHF. CDR3 bases: TGTGCCAGCAGTTACGCGACAGGGCATTCACCCCTCCACTTT.

The genes are TRBV11-2 and TRBJ2-2; 7 nucleotides match TRBD1. This CDR3 region has 16 residues. V shed 5 bases, J shed 4 bases, and the junction held 10 bases outside the gene matches. Germline V gives CDR1 SGHAT, CDR2 FQNNGV. The CDR3 here is CASSGIRGRGTGELFF. The CDR3 DNA follows: TGTGCCAGCAGCGGAATTAGGGGGCGAGGCACCGGGGAGCTGTTTTTT.

Here the CDR3 reads CASSLDYSTDTQYF. For the CDR3, the DNA is TGTGCCAGTAGTCTGGACTATAGCACAGATACGCAGTATTTT. This chain connects TRBV19 to TRBJ2-3; tentatively, D is TRBD2 (6 bases). V was trimmed by 5 bases and J by 0 bases, leaving 9 bases between them. Germline CDR1 and CDR2: LNHDA and SQIVND (reference sequence). The length of the CDR3 is 14 residues.

The rearrangement joins TRBV9 to TRBJ1-1; the D gene is possibly TRBD1 (5 bases). The germline V gene encodes CDR1 SGDLS and CDR2 YYNGEE. The CDR3 has 15 residues. V was pared by 3 bases and J by 1 base, with 13 bases between. This chain's CDR3 is CASSARFGGNTEAFF. As DNA, the CDR3 is TGTGCCAGCAGCGCTCGGTTTGGGGGGAACACTGAAGCTTTCTTT.

The chain carries TRBV6-6 and TRBJ1-5, with 8 bases matching TRBD1. This CDR3 spans 15 amino acids. Germline V gene data show CDR1 as MNHNY and CDR2 as SVGAGI (reference sequence). V lost 1 base and J lost 7; bases outside the gene matches: 6. CDR3 nucleotides: TGTGCCAGCAGTTACTTAGCAGGGGGCTCCCAGCCCCAGCATTTT. Its protein is CASSYLAGGSQPQHF.

V and J are TRBV5-1 and TRBJ2-1; the D call may be TRBD1 or TRBD2 (5 bases each). This CDR3 spans 13 amino acids. Trimming took off 0 bases at V and 9 bases at J, with 10 bases between the two ends. Germline CDR1 is SGHRS and CDR2 is YFSETQ. The CDR3 loop reads CASSLDGGSEQFF. CDR3 nucleotides: TGCGCCAGCAGCTTGGATGGGGGAAGTGAGCAGTTCTTC.

The J gene is TRBJ2-1, the V gene TRBV7-2, with 9 nucleotides matching TRBD2. The CDR3 sequence is 17 residues long. Germline V CDR1 and CDR2: SGHTA, FQGNSA. Trimming removed 6 bases from V and 4 bases from J; junction bases left unmatched: 13. The CDR3 nucleotides read TGTGCCAGCAGTCGGTCTTCCGGGACTAGCACTTACAATGAGCAGTTCTTC. Residues: CASSRSSGTSTYNEQFF.

The chain combines TRBV19 with TRBJ1-1; perhaps TRBD1 as D (5 bases). V was cut by 6 bases and J by 1 base, with 12 bases left in between. The germline V gene encodes CDR1 LNHDA and CDR2 SQIVND (reference sequence). This CDR3 region has 14 residues. CDR3 nucleotide sequence: TGTGCCAGTAGGAAGCAGGGTTCGAACACTGAAGCTTTCTTT. This sequence encodes CASRKQGSNTEAFF.

The chain carries TRBV19 and TRBJ1-4; 8 nucleotides line up with TRBD1. Per germline, CDR1 LNHDA and CDR2 SQIVND (reference sequence). The CDR3 has 14 residues. The J segment lost 7 bases and the V segment lost 5 bases, leaving 6 bases of the junction unmatched. The CDR3 region is CASSETGVGEKLFF. The CDR3 DNA follows: TGTGCCAGTAGTGAGACAGGGGTCGGTGAAAAACTGTTTTTT.

The chain uses TRBV19 and TRBJ2-1; 9 bases align to TRBD2. Germline-derived CDR1 and CDR2 are LNHDA and SQIVND (reference sequence). CDR3 size: 17 residues. V shed 5 bases, J shed 9 bases, and the junction held 17 bases outside the gene matches. The CDR3, as DNA: TGTGCCAGTAGTCCCCTGAGAGGCGCGGGGGGGCTAGGTGAGCAGTTCTTC. Translation gives CASSPLRGAGGLGEQFF. The whole variable domain, filled in from reference TRBV19 and TRBJ2-1, reads DGGITQSPKYLFRKEGQNVTLSCEQNLNHDAMYWYRQDPGQGLRLIYYSQIVNDFQKGDIAEGYSVSREKKESFPLTVTSAQKNPTAFYLCASSPLRGAGGLGEQFFGPGTRLTVL.

This clone was observed a single time. The V and J genes are TRBV30 and TRBJ2-3; unclear D gene. Germline V gives CDR1 GTSNPN, CDR2 SVGIG (reference sequence). The ends were cut back, 5 bases at V and 3 bases at J, with 15 bases in the middle. CDR3 length equals 14 residues. This chain's CDR3 is CAWRIRFVTDTQYF. CDR3 nucleotides: TGTGCCTGGCGTATCCGGTTCGTGACAGATACGCAGTATTTT.

V gene TRBV15 combines with J gene TRBJ2-7; 9 nucleotides align to TRBD1. This CDR3 has 17 amino acids. Germline V gene lookup returns CDR1 LNHNV and CDR2 YYDKDF (reference sequence). The V gene end was trimmed by 3 bases and the J gene end by 3 bases; junction bases not matched to a gene: 12. The CDR3 nucleotides read TGTGCCACCAGCAGCGAGTACCCGGGACAGGGATTCTACGAGCAGTACTTC. Its protein product is CATSSEYPGQGFYEQYF.

This clone came up a few times. The V and J genes are TRBV28 and TRBJ1-2, with 12 bases lining up with TRBD1. CDR3 length equals 14 residues. CDR1 and CDR2 (germline): MDHEN, SYDVKM. V shed 6 bases, J shed 8 bases, and the junction held 7 bases outside the gene matches. Here the CDR3 reads CASRPGTGGWGYTF. In DNA form, the CDR3 reads TGTGCCAGCAGACCCGGGACAGGGGGCTGGGGCTACACCTTC.

This sequence joins TRBV5-1 and TRBJ2-3; 10 nucleotides match TRBD2. The germline V gene has CDR1 SGHRS and CDR2 YFSETQ. The CDR3 has 15 residues. V shed 2 bases, J shed 6 bases, and the junction held 6 bases outside the gene matches. The CDR3 DNA reads TGCGCCAGCAGCTTAGTTTTAGCGGGGGGCGATACGCAGTATTTT. Its protein product is CASSLVLAGGDTQYF.

Only a few counts were recorded for this clone. The genes are TRBV7-9 and TRBJ1-5; 9 positions match TRBD1. Unmatched junction bases numbered 14, after V lost 1 base and J lost 7 bases. Germline V gives CDR1 SEHNR, CDR2 FQNEAQ (reference sequence). This CDR3 has 18 residues. CDR3 region: CASSLVTAWTGAGQPQHF. The CDR3 coding sequence is TGTGCCAGCAGCTTAGTGACCGCTTGGACAGGGGCCGGGCAGCCCCAGCATTTT. Based on the CDR3 plus reference TRBV7-9 and TRBJ1-5, the full variable domain is DTGVSQNPRHKITKRGQNVTFRCDPISEHNRLYWYRQTLGQGPEFLTYFQNEAQLEKSRLLSDRFSAERPKGSFSTLEIQRTEQGDSAMYLCASSLVTAWTGAGQPQHFGDGTRLSIL.

V gene TRBV7-9 combines with J gene TRBJ2-5, with D hard to call. Gene TRBJ2-7 matches the end of the DNA better, so the J call may be wrong. This CDR3 region has 14 residues. In germline, CDR1 is SEHNR, CDR2 FQNEAQ (reference sequence). Here the CDR3 reads CASSFGPLPYEQYF. For the CDR3, the DNA is TGTGCCAGCAGCTTCGGCCCTCTCCCCTACGAGCAGTACTTC.

The genes are TRBV27 and TRBJ2-4; 10 bases line up with TRBD1. Germline CDR1 reads MNHEY; CDR2 reads SMNVEV (reference sequence). The junction had 2 bases not matched to a gene; V was cut back by 6 bases and J by 3 bases. The CDR3 sequence is 14 residues long. The CDR3 bases are TGTGCCAGCAGAAGGACAGGGGGCAAAAACATTCAGTACTTC. This sequence encodes CASRRTGGKNIQYF.

There are a few counts of this clone. J is TRBJ1-1 and V is TRBV30; D gene unclear. The CDR3 runs 15 residues. The germline V and J ends were trimmed by 4 bases and 4 bases, with 19 bases remaining between them. Germline V lookup: CDR1 GTSNPN, CDR2 SVGIG (reference sequence). The DNA for the CDR3 is TGTGCCTGGACCCGGGAGGGAGGTCTGAGCACTGAAGCTTTCTTT. Residues: CAWTREGGLSTEAFF. Full variable domain (missing parts from reference TRBV30 and TRBJ1-1): SQTIHQWPATLVQPVGSPLSLECTVEGTSNPNLYWYRQAAGRGLQLLFYSVGIGQISSEVPQNLSASRPQDRQFILSSKKLLLSDSGFYLCAWTREGGLSTEAFFGQGTRLTVV.

V is TRBV9 and J is TRBJ2-4, with D perhaps TRBD1 (6 bases). Germline CDR1 and CDR2: SGDLS and YYNGEE. The CDR3 sequence is 15 residues long. V lost 0 bases and J 8 bases, leaving 15 bases between the germline ends. This chain's CDR3 is CASSVAAGAGYIQYF. Written as DNA, the CDR3 is TGTGCCAGCAGCGTAGCTGCAGGGGCGGGTTACATTCAGTACTTC. The complete variable domain, with remaining parts taken from reference TRBV9 and TRBJ2-4, reads DSGVTQTPKHLITATGQRVTLRCSPRSGDLSVYWYQQSLDQGLQFLIQYYNGEERAKGNILERFSAQQFPDLHSELNLSSLELGDSALYFCASSVAAGAGYIQYFGAGTRLSVL.

The chain joins TRBV27 to TRBJ2-5, with D unresolved. The CDR3 is 13 amino acids. V was cut by 6 bases and J by 1 base, with 9 bases left in between. Germline V gene lookup returns CDR1 MNHEY and CDR2 SMNVEV (reference sequence). CDR3 DNA: TGTGCCAGCAGCCCACGGGTCCAAGAGACCCAGTACTTC. This codes for CASSPRVQETQYF.

The chain uses TRBV6-5 and TRBJ1-5, with D perhaps matching TRBD1 (5 bases). With 6 bases removed from V and 4 bases from J, the gap between germline ends came to 13 bases. This CDR3 has 14 residues. Germline V gives CDR1 MNHEY, CDR2 SVGAGI. CDR3 in DNA: TGTGCCAGCAGACGCGACAGCTTAAATCAGCCCCAGCATTTT. Protein sequence: CASRRDSLNQPQHF.

The chain recombines TRBV18 with TRBJ2-7; D ambiguous. Germline CDR1 is KGHSH and CDR2 is LQKENI. This CDR3 region has 12 residues. V was clipped by 3 bases and J by 5 bases, with 8 bases between them. CDR3 loop: CASSPQAHEQYF. The CDR3 DNA sequence: TGTGCCAGCTCACCCCAGGCCCACGAGCAGTACTTC.

V gene TRBV6-6 combines with J gene TRBJ2-4; D possibly matches TRBD1 or TRBD2 (5 bases each). The V and J ends lost 6 bases and 3 bases respectively, with 18 bases between them. Germline V gives CDR1 MNHNY, CDR2 SVGAGI (reference sequence). The CDR3 has 16 amino acids. CDR3 sequence (DNA): TGTGCCAGCAGAGTTTCGGGGCAAAGAGGCAAAAACATTCAGTACTTC. Its translation is CASRVSGQRGKNIQYF.

The gene calls are TRBV7-8 and TRBJ2-7; TRBD1 aligns across 12 bases. The CDR3 sequence is 15 residues long. Trimming took 5 bases from V and 5 from J; bases not matched to a gene: 7. The germline gives CDR1 SGHVS, CDR2 FQNEAQ. Written as DNA, the CDR3 is TGTGCCAGCAGCAGGTCCGGGACAGGGGGCGACGAGCAGTACTTC. Protein sequence: CASSRSGTGGDEQYF.

The CDR3 here is CASSIGVYSNQPQHF. The CDR3 coding sequence is TGTGCCAGTAGTATAGGAGTCTATAGCAATCAGCCCCAGCATTTT. The V call is TRBV19, the J call TRBJ1-5; D uncertain. This CDR3 has 15 amino acids. Trimming stripped 1 base from V and 0 bases from J, with 7 bases between. From germline, CDR1 is LNHDA and CDR2 SQIVND (reference sequence).

The chain recombines TRBV29-1 with TRBJ1-3; D possibly corresponds to TRBD1 (5 bases). This CDR3 contains 14 residues. Deletions cut 4 bases from V and 0 bases from J, with 10 bases between. Germline V gene lookup returns CDR1 SQVTM and CDR2 ANQGSEA. DNA of the CDR3: TGCAGCGTTGCTCTAGACAGCTCTGGAAACACCATATATTTT. Translated: CSVALDSSGNTIYF.

The V call is TRBV11-2, the J call TRBJ2-7; D is possibly TRBD1 or TRBD2 (6 bases each). V lost 6 bases to trimming and J lost 3 bases, with 18 bases between them. This CDR3 spans 15 amino acids. Germline V gene sequence: CDR1 SGHAT, CDR2 FQNNGV. The CDR3 reads CASSQGRGPRYEQYF. In DNA form, the CDR3 reads TGTGCCAGCAGTCAAGGCCGGGGGCCCCGCTACGAGCAGTACTTC.

This chain links TRBV5-6 with TRBJ2-2; 11 nucleotides agree with TRBD1. The CDR3 loop spans 16 amino acids. CDR1 and CDR2 (germline): SGHDT, YYEEEE. Trimming took 5 bases from V and 4 from J; bases not matched to a gene: 7. DNA of the CDR3: TGTGCCAGCAGTTCTACCGGGACAGGGGGCACCGGGGAGCTGTTTTTT. This gives the protein CASSSTGTGGTGELFF. The variable domain in full, completed from reference TRBV5-6 and TRBJ2-2, reads DAGVTQSPTHLIKTRGQQVTLRCSPKSGHDTVSWYQQALGQGPQFIFQYYEEEERQRGNFPDRFSGHQFPNYSSELNVNALLLGDSALYLCASSSTGTGGTGELFFGEGSRLTVL.